These 28 T cell receptor beta chains share one sample of origin, sequenced in a study of blood T cell repertoires in COVID-19. This table comes from immunoSEQ multiplex PCR, and its TCRdb copy is limited to in-frame clones, with some not included. The sample shows 400,000 to 450,000 clones, around 91% of them seen only once. The sample was peripheral blood. Receptors originate from a woman aged 40 to 49 with COVID-19, enrolled during active disease.

V usage is TRBV27 and J usage is TRBJ2-1, with a weak D call TRBD2 (6 bases). V shed 3 bases and J shed 11 bases, with 11 bases lying between them. Per the germline V gene, CDR1 is MNHEY and CDR2 is SMNVEV (reference sequence). The CDR3 spans 12 residues. CDR3 sequence: CASSFLGGQQFF. The CDR3 DNA follows: TGTGCCAGCAGTTTTTTGGGGGGTCAGCAGTTCTTC.

The V and J genes are TRBV7-6 and TRBJ1-5, with 7 positions matching TRBD1. The CDR3 length is 19 residues. Trimming cost V 1 base and J 9 bases; bases outside gene matches: 21. Germline CDR1 is SGHVS and CDR2 is FNYEAQ. CDR3 protein: CASSLGFSAGGSRRSPQHF. For the CDR3, the DNA is TGTGCCAGCAGCTTAGGTTTTTCGGCAGGGGGTTCGAGGCGTTCGCCCCAGCATTTT.

The chain carries TRBV9 and TRBJ1-1; tentative D call: TRBD1 (6 bases). The CDR3 is 13 amino acids. Per the germline V gene, CDR1 is SGDLS and CDR2 is YYNGEE. The V and J ends lost 4 bases and 3 bases respectively, with 10 bases between them. The CDR3 loop is CASSQGSDTEAFF. In nucleotides, the CDR3 is TGTGCCAGCAGCCAGGGGTCGGACACTGAAGCTTTCTTT.

The gene calls are TRBV4-1 and TRBJ1-5, with TRBD1 identical over 8 bases. The CDR3 extends over 16 amino acids. The V and J ends lost 3 bases and 4 bases, in that order; junction bases with no gene match: 8. From germline, CDR1 is MGHRA and CDR2 YSYEKL. In nucleotides, the CDR3 is TGCGCCAGCAGCCATGCAGACAGGGGACGAAATCAGCCCCAGCATTTT. This translates into CASSHADRGRNQPQHF.

The chain recombines TRBV5-1 with TRBJ1-4; D is unresolved. CDR1 and CDR2 (germline): SGHRS, YFSETQ. The V end was cut by 0 bases, the J end by 7 bases, with 13 bases between. This CDR3 region has 15 residues. The CDR3 DNA sequence: TGCGCCAGCAGCTTGGATCCCTCACGGGTTGAAAAACTGTTTTTT. Amino acids: CASSLDPSRVEKLFF.

The chain recombines TRBV6-5 with TRBJ1-2, with D maybe TRBD1 (6 bases). This CDR3 comprises 13 residues. V lost 6 bases and J lost 0, with 8 bases in between. Germline V gene sequence: CDR1 MNHEY, CDR2 SVGAGI. The CDR3 spells CASRRQANYGYTF. The CDR3 DNA is TGTGCCAGCAGAAGACAGGCTAACTATGGCTACACCTTC.

This chain connects TRBV5-1 to TRBJ1-1; D is uncertain. V lost 4 bases, J lost 4 bases, and 20 bases lay in between. Germline V gene sequence: CDR1 SGHRS, CDR2 YFSETQ. This CDR3 contains 16 residues. DNA for the CDR3: TGCGCCAGCAGCCCGAGGGCGGGAGGGCGACTCACTGAAGCTTTCTTT. This encodes CASSPRAGGRLTEAFF.

This clone is a singleton in its sample. The V and J genes are TRBV5-1 and TRBJ2-2; weak D call: TRBD2 (5 bases). Germline CDR1 reads SGHRS; CDR2 reads YFSETQ. Trimming left V 3 bases short and J 1 base short, with 13 bases between. The CDR3 runs to 16 residues. The CDR3 nucleotides are TGCGCCAGCAGCTCCCAACCCGGGGAGAACACCGGGGAGCTGTTTTTT. Translating it yields CASSSQPGENTGELFF.

The genes are TRBV28 and TRBJ2-1; 10 bases line up with TRBD1. Trimming at V came to 6 bases and at J to 7 bases, leaving 6 bases not matched to a gene. This CDR3 contains 14 residues. From germline, CDR1 is MDHEN and CDR2 SYDVKM. The CDR3 nucleotides are TGTGCCAGCAGCCGCTTGGGACAGGGGAATGAGCAGTTCTTC. Residues: CASSRLGQGNEQFF.

The chain links TRBV27 to TRBJ1-5; D perhaps matches TRBD1 (6 bases). V was trimmed by 5 bases and J by 5 bases, leaving 16 bases between them. CDR3 length equals 15 residues. The V gene's germline CDR1 is MNHEY and CDR2 SMNVEV (reference sequence). CDR3 coding DNA: TGTGCCAGCAGTCGATTAACAGGGAGAGATCAGCCCCAGCATTTT. Protein: CASSRLTGRDQPQHF.

This clone was observed a single time. The chain is built from TRBV9 and TRBJ2-3; TRBD2 might be the D (6 bases). CDR1 SGDLS and CDR2 YYNGEE come from the germline V gene. The CDR3 loop spans 17 amino acids. Trimming removed 1 base from V and 3 bases from J, with 18 bases in between. CDR3 sequence reads: CASSVRGGPVGTDTQYF. The CDR3 DNA sequence: TGTGCCAGCAGCGTAAGGGGAGGACCGGTGGGGACAGATACGCAGTATTTT.

The chain employs TRBV5-1 and TRBJ2-7; a weak D match, TRBD1 (6 bases). The V and J ends lost 4 bases and 6 bases respectively, with 20 bases between them. CDR3 length: 15 residues. Per the germline V gene, CDR1 is SGHRS and CDR2 is YFSETQ. CDR3 loop: CASSVGEGEVGEQYF. CDR3 DNA: TGCGCCAGCAGCGTCGGAGAGGGGGAAGTCGGCGAGCAGTACTTC.

J is TRBJ2-1 and V is TRBV5-1; the D gene is possibly TRBD1 (6 bases). Germline CDR1 reads SGHRS; CDR2 reads YFSETQ. This CDR3 is 15 amino acids long. V lost 1 base to trimming and J lost 6 bases, with 14 bases between them. Here the CDR3 DNA reads TGCGCCAGCAGCTTGCGCGAGGGGGTCCGCAATGAGCAGTTCTTC. Amino acid sequence: CASSLREGVRNEQFF.

V gene TRBV18 combines with J gene TRBJ1-5; D remains unclear. This CDR3 contains 15 residues. V was cut by 6 bases and J by 7 bases, with 19 bases left in between. The germline CDR1 and CDR2 sequences are KGHSH and LQKENI. CDR3 sequence: CASSRDGVIGQPQHF. CDR3 DNA: TGTGCCAGCTCCCGTGACGGGGTGATCGGGCAGCCCCAGCATTTT.

J is TRBJ2-7 and V is TRBV29-1; weak D call: TRBD1 (5 bases). CDR1 is SQVTM and CDR2 is ANQGSEA in the germline V gene. The CDR3 spans 13 residues. The V gene lost 8 bases and the J gene lost 3 bases, with 17 bases spanning the gap. For the CDR3, the DNA is TGCAGCTTTTTGGGGCAAGGTAACTACGAGCAGTACTTC. Its protein product is CSFLGQGNYEQYF.

The chain has TRBV18 and TRBJ2-6; 7 positions match TRBD1. Germline CDR1 reads KGHSH; CDR2 reads LQKENI. This CDR3 region has 17 residues. Losses at the gene ends were 0 bases for V and 3 bases for J; bases not matched to a gene: 5. CDR3 protein: CASSPPRQGGGANVLTF. The CDR3 DNA reads as TGTGCCAGCTCACCACCAAGACAGGGTGGTGGGGCCAACGTCCTGACTTTC.

The chain links TRBV5-1 to TRBJ2-3; tentative D call: TRBD1 (6 bases). The germline V gene encodes CDR1 SGHRS and CDR2 YFSETQ. The V and J ends lost 4 bases and 4 bases respectively, with 16 bases between them. The CDR3 loop spans 15 amino acids. The CDR3 loop is CASSTPSTGSDTQYF. CDR3 nucleotides: TGCGCCAGCAGCACCCCTTCCACAGGGTCAGATACGCAGTATTTT. Full variable domain (missing parts from reference TRBV5-1 and TRBJ2-3): KAGVTQTPRYLIKTRGQQVTLSCSPISGHRSVSWYQQTPGQGLQFLFEYFSETQRNKGNFPGRFSGRQFSNSRSEMNVSTLELGDSALYLCASSTPSTGSDTQYFGPGTRLTVL.

This chain uses TRBV7-8 with TRBJ2-7, with no clear D. CDR1 and CDR2 (germline): SGHVS, FQNEAQ. Trimming cost V 4 bases and J 6 bases, with 16 bases left between them. The CDR3 contains 14 residues. The CDR3 DNA reads TGTGCCAGCAGCTCAAGGAGCCTCCTCGGCGAGCAGTACTTC. Its protein is CASSSRSLLGEQYF.

The CDR3 is CASSLGQGFEKLFF. CDR3 coding DNA: TGTGCCAGCAGCTTAGGGCAGGGTTTTGAAAAACTGTTTTTT. The chain couples TRBV7-9 to TRBJ1-4, with TRBD1 as a possible D gene (5 bases). The CDR3 is 14 amino acids. V lost 1 base, J lost 7 bases, and 10 bases lay in between. Germline V gene lookup returns CDR1 SEHNR and CDR2 FQNEAQ (reference sequence).

The V and J genes are TRBV5-6 and TRBJ2-5, with a possible D match to TRBD2 (6 bases). V dropped 5 bases and J dropped 0 bases, with 17 bases sitting between them. CDR3 length equals 16 residues. Germline V lookup: CDR1 SGHDT, CDR2 YYEEEE. The CDR3 coding sequence is TGTGCCAGCAGTTCCGGCGGGACGGGGTACCAAGAGACCCAGTACTTC. Amino acid sequence: CASSSGGTGYQETQYF.

CDR3 sequence: CASTFPDRDGGYTF. As DNA, the CDR3 is TGTGCCAGCACCTTCCCGGACAGGGACGGGGGCTACACCTTC. This chain links TRBV6-6 with TRBJ1-2; 8 positions match TRBD1. V was pared by 7 bases and J by 8 bases, with 12 bases of the junction left unmatched. Germline values: CDR1 MNHNY, CDR2 SVGAGI (reference sequence). This CDR3 is built from 14 residues.

The V call is TRBV7-8, the J call TRBJ1-2; D remains ambiguous. The germline CDR1 and CDR2 sequences are SGHVS and FQNEAQ. The CDR3 contains 15 residues. Trimming stripped 0 bases from V and 4 bases from J, with 12 bases between. DNA for the CDR3: TGTGCCAGCAGCTTAGCTCACCCGGGAGGCTATGGCTACACCTTC. Its translation is CASSLAHPGGYGYTF.

The chain links TRBV7-9 to TRBJ1-3, with TRBD1 matching over 8 bases. Trimming took 2 bases from V and 2 from J; bases not matched to a gene: 11. The CDR3 runs to 18 residues. Germline V lookup: CDR1 SEHNR, CDR2 FQNEAQ (reference sequence). This CDR3 is CASSLPLGDRGTGNTIYF. CDR3 DNA sequence: TGTGCCAGCAGCTTACCCTTAGGAGACAGGGGAACTGGAAACACCATATATTTT.

This clone was counted a single time. J is TRBJ2-1 and V is TRBV6-5; possibly TRBD2 for D (6 bases). Germline lookup yields CDR1 MNHEY and CDR2 SVGAGI. Trimming took 6 bases from V and 8 from J, leaving 17 bases between them. The CDR3 is 14 residues long. The CDR3 sequence is CASRTNWDFYEQFF. The CDR3 DNA follows: TGTGCCAGCAGAACAAACTGGGACTTTTATGAGCAGTTCTTC.

This chain uses TRBV29-1 with TRBJ2-7, with D perhaps matching TRBD1 or TRBD2 (7 bases each). Germline assignment: CDR1 SQVTM and CDR2 ANQGSEA. V was shortened by 7 bases and J by 0 bases, with 19 bases between the two germline ends. CDR3 size: 15 residues. The CDR3 here is CSAGGGEGYSYEQYF. The DNA for the CDR3 is TGCAGCGCAGGGGGAGGGGAGGGCTACTCCTACGAGCAGTACTTC.

This chain joins TRBV2 and TRBJ2-3; tentatively, D is TRBD1 (6 bases). This CDR3 is 11 amino acids long. V was shortened by 8 bases and J by 6 bases, with 9 bases between the two germline ends. The V gene's germline CDR1 is SNHLY and CDR2 FYNNEI. The CDR3 bases are TGTGCCAGCCTGAGGGGGGATACGCAGTATTTT. It codes for CASLRGDTQYF.

J is TRBJ1-1 and V is TRBV19, with 9 bases fitting TRBD1. The CDR3 extends over 15 amino acids. V was pared by 9 bases and J by 1 base, with 9 bases of the junction left unmatched. Germline V gene lookup returns CDR1 LNHDA and CDR2 SQIVND (reference sequence). CDR3 protein: CASIDRGGPNTEAFF. CDR3 sequence (DNA): TGTGCCAGCATCGACAGGGGGGGGCCGAACACTGAAGCTTTCTTT.

This chain uses TRBV19 with TRBJ1-5; 7 positions agree with TRBD1. The CDR3 is made up of 21 amino acids. Germline trimming cut 5 bases from V and 1 base from J; bases unmatched to any gene: 23. Germline-derived CDR1 and CDR2 are LNHDA and SQIVND (reference sequence). CDR3: CASSLYPRQGWTTLSNQPQHF. In DNA form, the CDR3 reads TGTGCCAGTAGTCTCTACCCTCGACAGGGTTGGACTACTCTGAGCAATCAGCCCCAGCATTTT.